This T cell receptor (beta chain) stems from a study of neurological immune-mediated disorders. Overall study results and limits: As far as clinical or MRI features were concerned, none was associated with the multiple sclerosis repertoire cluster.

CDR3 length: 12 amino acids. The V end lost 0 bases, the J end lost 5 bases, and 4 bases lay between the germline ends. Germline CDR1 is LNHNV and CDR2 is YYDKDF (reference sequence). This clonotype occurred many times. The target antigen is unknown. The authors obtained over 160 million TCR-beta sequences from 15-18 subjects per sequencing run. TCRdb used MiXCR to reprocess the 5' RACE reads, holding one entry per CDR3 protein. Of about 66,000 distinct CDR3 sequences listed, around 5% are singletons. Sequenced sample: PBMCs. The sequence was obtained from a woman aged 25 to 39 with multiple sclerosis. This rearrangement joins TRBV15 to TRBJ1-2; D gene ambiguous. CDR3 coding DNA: TGTGCCACCAGCAGAGACCGATATGGCTACACCTTC. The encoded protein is CATSRDRYGYTF.